The T cell receptor gamma chain under discussion was sequenced for a study of gammadelta T cells in human blood. TCRdb reran clone calling via CATT on the RT-PCR reads. The sample lists about 180 gamma-chain clones; approximately 3% were seen once. Study-wide results and limits: Microbial exposure reportedly appeared to drive polyclonal expansion of innate gamma-delta T cells right after birth.

This clone came up a few times. The antigen remains unidentified. TCRdb's listed protein matches a much larger clone and diverges from this DNA's translation at residue 4, likely through a read error; the protein shown comes from the DNA. CDR3 length equals 12 residues. Trimming at V came to 10 bases and at J to 3 bases, leaving 3 bases not matched to a gene. This chain uses TRGV10 with TRGJP1. TRGV10 is an ORF, and what it does is uncertain. Sequenced sample: Vgamma9Vdelta2 gamma-delta T cells from infant blood. The clonotype was recovered from a human donor. CDR3 DNA sequence: TGTGCTGCGTCGGCCACTGGTTGGTTCAAGATATTT. Amino acid sequence: CAASATGWFKIF.